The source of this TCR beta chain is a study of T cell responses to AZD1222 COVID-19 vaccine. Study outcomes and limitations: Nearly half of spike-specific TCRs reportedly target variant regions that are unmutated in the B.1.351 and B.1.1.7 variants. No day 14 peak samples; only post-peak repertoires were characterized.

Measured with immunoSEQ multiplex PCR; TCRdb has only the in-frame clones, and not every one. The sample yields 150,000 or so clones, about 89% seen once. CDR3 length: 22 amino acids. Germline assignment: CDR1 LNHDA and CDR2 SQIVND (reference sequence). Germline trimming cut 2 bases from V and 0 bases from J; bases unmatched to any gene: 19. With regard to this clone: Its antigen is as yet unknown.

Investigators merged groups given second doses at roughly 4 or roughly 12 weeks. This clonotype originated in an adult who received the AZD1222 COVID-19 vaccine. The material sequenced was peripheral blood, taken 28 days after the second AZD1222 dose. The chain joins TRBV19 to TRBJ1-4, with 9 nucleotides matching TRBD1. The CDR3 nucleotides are TGTGCCAGTAGTATATTAGAGGCGGGGACAGGGAGAGTATCGGCAACTAATGAAAAACTGTTTTTT. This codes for CASSILEAGTGRVSATNEKLFF.